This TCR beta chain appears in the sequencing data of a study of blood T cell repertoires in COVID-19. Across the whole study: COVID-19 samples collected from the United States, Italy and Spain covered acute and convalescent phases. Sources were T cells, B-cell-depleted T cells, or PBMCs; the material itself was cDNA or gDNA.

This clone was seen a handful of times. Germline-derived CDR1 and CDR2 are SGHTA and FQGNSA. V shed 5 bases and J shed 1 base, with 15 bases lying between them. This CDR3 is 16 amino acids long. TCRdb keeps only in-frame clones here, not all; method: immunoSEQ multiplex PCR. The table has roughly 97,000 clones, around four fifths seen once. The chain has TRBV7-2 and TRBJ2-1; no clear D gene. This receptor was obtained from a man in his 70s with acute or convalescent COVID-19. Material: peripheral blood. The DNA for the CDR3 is TGTGCCAGCAGCCCTCAGGTTGCCGTTTCCTACAATGAGCAGTTCTTC. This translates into CASSPQVAVSYNEQFF.